This TCR beta chain appears in the sequencing data of a study of OX40 agonist ivuxolimab in advanced cancers. Study-wide results and limits: CD4+ and CD8+ T cells in blood underwent clonal expansion by week 6 at 0.1 to 3.0 mg/kg.

Method: immunoSEQ multiplex PCR; TCRdb's copy keeps in-frame clones and lacks some. Among about 89,000 clones, approximately 86% were seen once, and the ten largest hold roughly 6%. Germline values: CDR1 MNHNS, CDR2 SASEGT. With 1 base clipped from V and 9 bases from J, the junction kept 5 bases outside the gene matches. CDR3 length: 14 residues. Baseline, cycle 4 day 1, and cycle 7 day 1 were the blood sampling points. To note about this clone: What it binds is unknown.

The sample in question was CD4+ or CD8+ T cells sorted from blood, obtained in a trial of the OX40 agonist ivuxolimab. J is TRBJ1-5 and V is TRBV6-1; the match to TRBD1 covers 8 bases. This TCR was recovered from an adult with an advanced solid tumor such as melanoma, head and neck, liver or kidney cancer. Written as DNA, the CDR3 is TGTGCCAGCAGTGAAGGACAGGGGACTGTGCCCCAGCATTTT. Protein product: CASSEGQGTVPQHF.